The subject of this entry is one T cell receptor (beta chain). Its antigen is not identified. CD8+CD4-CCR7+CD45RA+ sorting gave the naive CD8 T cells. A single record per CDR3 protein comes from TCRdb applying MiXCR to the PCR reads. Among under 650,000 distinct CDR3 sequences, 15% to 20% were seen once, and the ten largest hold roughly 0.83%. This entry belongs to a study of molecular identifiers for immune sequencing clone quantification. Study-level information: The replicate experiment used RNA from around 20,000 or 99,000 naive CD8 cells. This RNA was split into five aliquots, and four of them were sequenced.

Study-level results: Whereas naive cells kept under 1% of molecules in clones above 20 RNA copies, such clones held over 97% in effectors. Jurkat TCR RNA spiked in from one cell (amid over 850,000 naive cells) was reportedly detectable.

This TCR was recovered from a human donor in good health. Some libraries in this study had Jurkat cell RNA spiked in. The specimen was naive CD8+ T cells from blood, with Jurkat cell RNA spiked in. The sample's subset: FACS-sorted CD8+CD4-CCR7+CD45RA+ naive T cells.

CDR3 residues: CASSLRGYGERTEAFF. The CDR3 DNA sequence: TGTGCCAGCAGTTTGCGGGGATACGGGGAGAGAACTGAAGCTTTCTTT. The J gene is TRBJ1-1, the V gene TRBV12-3 or TRBV12-4; D remains unclear. Trimming took 3 bases from V and 5 from J, leaving 19 bases between them. The CDR3 has 16 amino acids.